A single count supports the clone carrying this TCR beta chain. Antigen: not known. The data stem from a study of cytomegalovirus exposure and HLA in healthy donors. Study-level information: Early on, a data release was issued that held 80 million or so unique TCRs from HLA-typed donors.

Germline CDR1 SNHLY, CDR2 FYNNEI. Unmatched junction bases numbered 5, after V lost 5 bases and J lost 1 base. CDR3 length: 18 residues. The study, taken as a whole, reports: Across HLA loci, a later analysis found differing TCR association rates, with DRB1 most and HLA-C fewest. An analysis that came later showed most CMV-associated TCR beta chains appearing HLA-restricted. An apparent linkage of common viral pathogens to several of the most significant clusters emerged in a later analysis.

The PCR contained 60 Vbeta and 13 Jbeta primers. Repertoires were generated with immunoSEQ multiplex PCR, while TCRdb's copy carries only in-frame clones and drops some. The table shows approximately 78,000 clones, with approximately 88% occurring only once. Sequencing used PBMCs. The clonotype originates from a woman aged 45-59 years in good health and CMV-seronegative. The rearrangement joins TRBV2 to TRBJ2-6; 13 bases are shared with TRBD2. The CDR3 nucleotides are TGTGCCAGCAGTCTACTAGCGGGAGGGGGTTCTGGGGCCAACGTCCTGACTTTC. Encoded protein: CASSLLAGGGSGANVLTF. Full variable domain (remainder filled in from reference TRBV2 and TRBJ2-6): EPEVTQTPSHQVTQMGQEVILRCVPISNHLYFYWYRQILGQKVEFLVSFYNNEISEKSEIFDDQFSVERPDGSNFTLKIRSTKLEDSAMYFCASSLLAGGGSGANVLTFGAGSRLTVL.